Sequencing of this T cell receptor beta chain was carried out in a study of OX40 agonist ivuxolimab in advanced cancers. As for the study more broadly: Ivuxolimab was a fully human IgG2 agonistic monoclonal antibody targeting the costimulatory receptor OX40 (CD134). Intravenous ivuxolimab was administered to patients every 2 weeks at six dose levels: 0.01, 0.1, 0.3, 1.5, 3 and 10 mg/kg. Among the roughly 50 dose-escalation patients, roughly 20 had hepatocellular carcinoma, approximately 15 melanoma, 9 renal cell carcinoma and 9 head and neck cancer. A male proportion of almost 85% and a mean age of around 60 years, ranging from about 20 to 80, were recorded for the dose-escalation cohort. Patients were allowed to have had prior anti-PD-1, anti-PD-L1 or anti-CTLA-4 therapy, and approximately 41% of the dose-escalation patients had previously received checkpoint inhibitors. Partial responses were achieved by three dose-escalation patients, of whom one had hepatocellular carcinoma and two had cutaneous melanoma. Peripheral TCRbeta sequencing aimed to test whether ivuxolimab altered TCR sequence diversity and caused clonal T-cell expansion. The paper covers the monotherapy dose-escalation part of the phase I ivuxolimab trial, which included N = 52 patients.

As for this clone: No antigen is known for it. One base away there is no much larger clone; base qualities are not given.

To sequence the TCRbeta CDR3 region, genomic DNA was isolated from the sorted cells. TCRbeta CDR3 regions were sequenced using the immunoSEQ Assay. Here the immuneACCESS table is served through TCRdb, limited to in-frame sequences with V and J called. Missing clones are a known gap in these copies; in checked studies unresolved V genes cover under half, and the rest lacks a known reason. The sample yields roughly 45,000 clones; around 90% were counted once. More than 6.5% of the sample lies in the top ten. Patients with autoimmune disease history or receiving systemic immunosuppression were excluded from the trial. In every dose cohort, peripheral blood was drawn for TCR sequencing at baseline, cycle 4 day 1, and cycle 7 day 1. The samples were drawn from a first-in-human, open-label, multicenter phase I dose-escalation trial of ivuxolimab. Adults with locally advanced or metastatic melanoma, renal cell carcinoma, hepatocellular carcinoma or head and neck squamous cell carcinoma were enrolled in the trial. Before TCR sequencing, CD4+ T cells and CD8+ T cells from peripheral blood were sorted into separate populations.

Findings and caveats that apply to the study as a whole: Low levels of normalized T-cell clonal expansion were also shown by some nonresponding patients. At doses of 0.1 to 3.0 mg/kg, clonal expansion of both CD4+ and CD8+ blood T cells was observed from baseline to week 6. After ivuxolimab, more expanded clones were found on average in CD8+ T cells than in CD4+ T cells. In the 0.1-3.0 mg/kg groups, partial responders were among the patients with the lowest normalized peripheral clonal expansion, particularly in CD8+ T cells. The antigen specificity of the peripheral T cells that underwent clonal expansion was not determined.

V loses 3 bases, J loses 7 bases, and the germline ends lie 7 bases apart. Measured from the cysteine to the phenylalanine, the CDR3 is 12 residues long. Here the CDR3 DNA is all that survives: 36 bases in frame from base 1. The CDR1 and CDR2 encoded by the germline V gene (reference sequence) are SGHNT and YYREEE. The chain links TRBV5-4 with TRBJ2-2; the D segment cannot be called with confidence. The specimen comprised CD4+ or CD8+ T cells sorted from blood, sampled in a trial of the OX40 agonist ivuxolimab. This sequence originates from an adult with an advanced solid tumor such as melanoma, head and neck, liver or kidney cancer. The CDR3 region has the sequence CASSSSGGELFF. The DNA is TGTGCCAGCAGCTCATCGGGCGGGGAGCTGTTTTTT.